This T cell receptor beta chain was observed in a study of T cells in Graves' hyperthyroidism and ophthalmopathy. Study outcomes and limitations: Ophthalmopathy and stable hyperthyroidism were told apart by a 13 V-J model. Most thyroid clonotypes that were expanded above 0.001 also turned up in blood.

Across 18 months, stable Graves' hyperthyroidism was marked by no progression to ophthalmopathy. PBMCs were collected from an approximately 10 ml volume of fresh peripheral blood. As concerns this clonotype: The antigen is not known.

The CDR3 is 15 amino acids. Germline trimming cut 8 bases from V and 5 bases from J; bases unmatched to any gene: 13. Per the germline V gene, CDR1 is SGHRS and CDR2 is YFSETQ. Amplification targeted TCR beta CDR3 regions from RNA transcripts. Primed by the HTBI set, a first-round RT-PCR was run on the TCR CDR3. In TCRdb, the multiplex PCR reads were re-called with MiXCR into one record per CDR3 protein. The table shows around 690,000 distinct CDR3 sequences, with roughly 17% occurring only once. The receptor comes from a man over 45 with Graves' hyperthyroidism. Input material: blood. The chain recombines TRBV5-1 with TRBJ2-5, with 9 bases aligning to TRBD1. The CDR3 nucleotides read TGCGCCAGTCTAAAACCCGGGACAGGGCAGGAGACCCAGTACTTC. This encodes CASLKPGTGQETQYF.